Listed below are T cell receptor beta chains from one sample, sequenced in a study of graft-versus-host responses after intestinal transplantation. Repertoires were generated with immunoSEQ multiplex PCR, while TCRdb's copy carries only in-frame clones and drops some. The data show roughly 89,000 clones, around nine tenths seen once. Their antigen targets remain unknown. Sequencing was performed on unstimulated CD4+ T cells sorted from spleen or lymph node cells, taken before intestinal transplant. The receptors here all came from a human donor who received an intestinal transplant. CDR3s include the opening cysteine and the closing phenylalanine or tryptophan. The D gene is left open where the match is weak. Some rows have no size entry. The others give once, few or many, or a class for an expanded clone.

d_call	cdr3_length	v_call	j_call	clone_size	cdr3_nt	cdr3_aa
TRBD1	15	TRBV7-2	TRBJ2-7	NA	TGTGCCAGCAGCTCCCGGACAGGGGGCCCCTACGAGCAGTACTTC	CASSSRTGGPYEQYF
TRBD1	15	TRBV19	TRBJ2-5	NA	TGTGCCAGTAGTAGATCGGACAGGGTAATGAGAACCCAGTACTTC	CASSRSDRVMRTQYF
NA	14	TRBV19	TRBJ2-7	NA	TGTGCCAGTAGTATGGGCCGGGACTCCTACGAGCAGTACTTC	CASSMGRDSYEQYF
TRBD2	18	TRBV28	TRBJ2-3	NA	TGTGCCAGCAGTTTAGGGAGGCTAGCGGGATATTGGGCAGATACGCAGTATTTT	CASSLGRLAGYWADTQYF
NA	13	TRBV5-1	TRBJ1-1	NA	TGCGCCAGCAGCTCTCCCGGGACAACTGAAGCTTTCTTT	CASSSPGTTEAFF
TRBD1	13	TRBV19	TRBJ2-7	NA	TGTGCCAGTAGCTGGACAGGGCAGGACGAGCAGTACTTC	CASSWTGQDEQYF
NA	15	TRBV14	TRBJ2-7	NA	TGTGCCAGCAGCCACCAAAGTAGGGGGGGCTACGAGCAGTACTTC	CASSHQSRGGYEQYF
NA	15	TRBV6-5	TRBJ2-7	NA	TGTGCCAGCAGCAAGGGACTTGAGAGCTCCTACGAGCAGTACTTC	CASSKGLESSYEQYF
TRBD1	16	TRBV5-4	TRBJ1-4	NA	TGTGCCAGCAGCACGGACAGGGAGGGAACTAATGAAAAACTGTTTTTT	CASSTDREGTNEKLFF
NA	15	TRBV7-3	TRBJ2-5	NA	TGTGCCAGCAGCTCGGGCCGGGGTGGTCCAGAGACCCAGTACTTC	CASSSGRGGPETQYF
NA	13	TRBV12-5	TRBJ2-3	NA	TGTGCTAGTGGTTTGATCGGTACTTATACGCAGTATTTT	CASGLIGTYTQYF
TRBD1	15	TRBV6-6	TRBJ1-6	few	TGTGCCAGCAGTTTCCAGGGGGCGTTGAATTCACCCCTCCACTTT	CASSFQGALNSPLHF
NA	13	TRBV19	TRBJ1-2	once	TGTGCCAGTAGTATCCTGCTGGGCAGGGGCTACACCTTC	CASSILLGRGYTF
NA	14	TRBV11-1	TRBJ1-6	NA	TGTGCCAGCAGCTTACGTAGGAGGAATTCACCCCTCCACTTT	CASSLRRRNSPLHF
TRBD2	18	TRBV5-6	TRBJ2-7	NA	TGTGCCAGCAGCTCCCTATTTTCGCAGATTAGCGGGAACTACGAGCAGTACTTC	CASSSLFSQISGNYEQYF
TRBD1	16	TRBV19	TRBJ2-3	NA	TGTGCCAGTAGTATTGGACAGGGGCCACCCAGGGGTACGCAGTATTTT	CASSIGQGPPRGTQYF
TRBD2	16	TRBV6-1	TRBJ2-7	NA	TGTGCCAGCAGTGGACTACGGGCGGGAGTCGGCCACGAGCAGTACTTC	CASSGLRAGVGHEQYF
NA	19	TRBV4-1	TRBJ2-7	NA	TGCGCCAGCAGCCAAGAACGGCCTGGGGGCGTACGGGCTCACTACGAGCAGTACTTC	CASSQERPGGVRAHYEQYF
TRBD2	15	TRBV5-4	TRBJ2-5	NA	TGTGCCAGCACCCCCGGGACTAGCTTCGGGGAGACCCAGTACTTC	CASTPGTSFGETQYF
NA	12	TRBV10-3	TRBJ2-7	NA	TGTGCCATCAGTGGTAGGAGGGACGAGCAGTACTTC	CAISGRRDEQYF
TRBD1	12	TRBV2	TRBJ1-5	NA	TGTGCCAGCCGACAGGGAAGTCAGCCCCAGCATTTT	CASRQGSQPQHF
NA	15	TRBV7-2	TRBJ2-7	NA	TGTGCCAGCAACCAACGGGTGGGGAGCTCCTACGAGCAGTACTTC	CASNQRVGSSYEQYF
TRBD1	13	TRBV28	TRBJ2-7	few	TGTGCCAGCACCGGGACAGTTCGGTACGAGCAGTACTTC	CASTGTVRYEQYF
NA	14	TRBV28	TRBJ1-5	NA	TGTGCCAGCAGTTTAATCGGACTTCCTCAGCCCCAGCATTTT	CASSLIGLPQPQHF
NA	14	TRBV2	TRBJ1-5	NA	TGTGCCAGCAGTGAAGGTGAGATCACCCAGCCCCAGCATTTT	CASSEGEITQPQHF
TRBD2	18	TRBV10-2	TRBJ2-5	NA	TGCGCCAGCAGTGAGAGGGGACTAGCGGGTAGGGTCCAAGAGACCCAGTACTTC	CASSERGLAGRVQETQYF
NA	12	TRBV28	TRBJ2-7	NA	TGTGCCAGCAGCCTCGGGTGGTACGAGCAGTACTTC	CASSLGWYEQYF
NA	14	TRBV6-5	TRBJ1-5	few	TGTGCCAGCAGTTACTCGAGGGGCAATCAGCCCCAGCATTTT	CASSYSRGNQPQHF
NA	14	TRBV10-3	TRBJ1-5	NA	TGTGCCATCAGTGAGAATGGGGCGGATCAGCCCCAGCATTTT	CAISENGADQPQHF
NA	13	TRBV5-6	TRBJ2-7	NA	TGTGCCAGCAGCTTGGTATCTTCGTACGAGCAGTACTTC	CASSLVSSYEQYF
NA	14	TRBV5-1	TRBJ2-7	once	TGCGCCAGCAGCCCAGACACCGATTCCTACGAGCAGTACTTC	CASSPDTDSYEQYF
TRBD1	15	TRBV6-1	TRBJ1-4	NA	TGTGCCAGCAGTGAGGACAGGACAACTAATGAAAAACTGTTTTTT	CASSEDRTTNEKLFF
TRBD2	17	TRBV28	TRBJ2-3	NA	TGTGCCACCCACGCGGGACTAGCGGGGCGTAGCACAGATACGCAGTATTTT	CATHAGLAGRSTDTQYF
NA	15	TRBV28	TRBJ2-2	NA	TGTGCCAGCAGTATCGGGGGAGCGGACACCGGGGAGCTGTTTTTT	CASSIGGADTGELFF
NA	16	TRBV10-1	TRBJ2-3	NA	TGCGCCAGCAGACTCGGACGGAGGGATGGCACAGATACGCAGTATTTT	CASRLGRRDGTDTQYF
NA	14	TRBV14	TRBJ1-1	NA	TGTGCCAGCAGCCAAGTAAGAGGGCGCACTGAAGCTTTCTTT	CASSQVRGRTEAFF
TRBD1	16	TRBV5-1	TRBJ1-2	NA	TGCGCCAGCAGCATGGACAGGGGGAGATCCTATGATGGCTACACCTTC	CASSMDRGRSYDGYTF
NA	14	TRBV6-6	TRBJ1-5	NA	TGTGCCAGCAATCAAGGAGGGATCAATCAGCCCCAGCATTTT	CASNQGGINQPQHF
NA	16	TRBV19	TRBJ1-6	once	TGTGCCAGTAACAAAGGACCGCGGGTAAGAGATTCACCCCTCCACTTT	CASNKGPRVRDSPLHF
NA	14	TRBV25-1	TRBJ1-5	NA	TGTGCCAGCAGTGATCCTAGTGGGAATCAGCCCCAGCATTTT	CASSDPSGNQPQHF
NA	17	TRBV21-1	TRBJ2-7	once	TGTGCCAGCAGCCTAACCTTCGTGGTAGCGGGAACCTACGAGCAGTACTTC	CASSLTFVVAGTYEQYF
TRBD2	17	TRBV11-2	TRBJ2-5	NA	TGTGCCAGCAGCTTAGTTTTCAGCGGGGGATACCAAGAGACCCAGTACTTC	CASSLVFSGGYQETQYF
TRBD2	15	TRBV28	TRBJ2-1	NA	TGTGCCAGCAGCGTTACTAGCGGGAGGGCGAATGAGCAGTTCTTC	CASSVTSGRANEQFF
TRBD2	18	TRBV19	TRBJ2-2	once	TGTGCCAGTAGTAAAAGGAGAGGGACTAGCGAGGACACCGGGGAGCTGTTTTTT	CASSKRRGTSEDTGELFF
NA	17	TRBV5-8	TRBJ1-5	NA	TGTGCCAGCAGCTTGGCGAGGGGCGGGGATAGCAATCAGCCCCAGCATTTT	CASSLARGGDSNQPQHF
NA	14	TRBV28	TRBJ1-4	NA	TGTGCCAGCAGTTCTGGAGGGCGGGAGGAAAAACTGTTTTTT	CASSSGGREEKLFF
NA	14	TRBV9	TRBJ2-3	NA	TGTGCCAGCAGCACTGGGCCGGGGACAGATACGCAGTATTTT	CASSTGPGTDTQYF
NA	13	TRBV30	TRBJ1-6	NA	TGTGCCTGCCATCGCGGGGGGGGCTCACCCCTCCACTTT	CACHRGGGSPLHF
TRBD1	15	TRBV7-8	TRBJ1-4	NA	TGTGCCAGCAGTTCTTTTACAGGGGGGGGTGAAAAACTGTTTTTT	CASSSFTGGGEKLFF
NA	13	TRBV9	TRBJ1-1	NA	TGTGCCAGCGGCGCCCGAACAGGGACTGAAGCTTTCTTT	CASGARTGTEAFF
TRBD2	16	TRBV29-1	TRBJ2-7	once	TGCAGCGTCGAGTTTGCGCGGGAGAAGGGGCCCTACGAGCAGTACTTC	CSVEFAREKGPYEQYF
TRBD2	16	TRBV29-1	TRBJ2-3	NA	TGCAGCGCCGGCCTTAATCTAGCGGGGGCCACAGATACGCAGTATTTT	CSAGLNLAGATDTQYF
TRBD2	18	TRBV12-5	TRBJ2-3	NA	TGTGCTAGTGGTCCTGGGACTAGCGGGAACCCTAGCACAGATACGCAGTATTTT	CASGPGTSGNPSTDTQYF
NA	16	TRBV28	TRBJ1-6	NA	TGTGCCAGCAGTCCCGAGGGTAGCTCCTATAATTCACCCCTCCACTTT	CASSPEGSSYNSPLHF